These 28 T cell receptor beta chains share one sample of origin, sequenced in a study of cytomegalovirus exposure and HLA in healthy donors. The method was immunoSEQ multiplex PCR; TCRdb's version includes in-frame clones alone and lacks a portion of them. The data contain about 120,000 clones, around nine tenths of them singletons. The sample consisted of PBMCs. The receptors were gathered from a woman aged 18-29 years in good health and CMV-seronegative.

The rearrangement joins TRBV4-1 to TRBJ2-1; tentative D call: TRBD2 (6 bases). V was pared by 3 bases and J by 4 bases, with 10 bases between. Germline CDR1 MGHRA, CDR2 YSYEKL. The CDR3 is made up of 14 amino acids. The CDR3 is CASSQAGLYNEQFF. In DNA, the CDR3 is TGCGCCAGCAGCCAGGCCGGACTATACAATGAGCAGTTCTTC.

The chain is built from TRBV7-2 and TRBJ2-1; 14 positions match TRBD2. Trimming at V came to 5 bases and at J to 7 bases, leaving 13 bases not matched to a gene. CDR3 length: 18 amino acids. Germline V gene sequence: CDR1 SGHTA, CDR2 FQGNSA. In DNA, the CDR3 is TGTGCCAGCAGCCCAAAACCTGGACTAGCGGGAGGAAGGAATGAGCAGTTCTTC. Translating gives CASSPKPGLAGGRNEQFF.

This rearrangement joins TRBV6-6 to TRBJ2-1; no reliable D call. V was cut by 5 bases and J by 6 bases, with 17 bases left in between. The CDR3 covers 15 residues. Germline assignment: CDR1 MNHNY and CDR2 SVGAGI (reference sequence). The CDR3: CASSRRTLTLNEQFF. The CDR3 DNA is TGTGCCAGCAGTAGGAGAACCCTAACCCTCAATGAGCAGTTCTTC.

The chain recombines TRBV10-3 with TRBJ2-5; 7 bases match TRBD2. Per the germline V gene, CDR1 is ENHRY and CDR2 is SYGVKD. CDR3 length: 16 amino acids. Germline trimming cut 0 bases from V and 5 bases from J; bases unmatched to any gene: 9. As DNA, the CDR3 is TGTGCCATCAGTGAGTCGCGGCGGGAGACGGGGGAGACCCAGTACTTC. It encodes CAISESRRETGETQYF.

V gene TRBV7-9 combines with J gene TRBJ2-7; 8 nucleotides align to TRBD2. Germline-derived CDR1 and CDR2 are SEHNR and FQNEAQ (reference sequence). Unmatched junction bases numbered 16, after V lost 5 bases and J lost 7 bases. This CDR3 region has 16 residues. As DNA, the CDR3 is TGTGCCAGCAGCCCCAAAGCGGGAGCGACCCGGGGAGAGCAGTACTTC. Protein sequence: CASSPKAGATRGEQYF.

The sample holds one count of this clone. The chain couples TRBV6-1 to TRBJ2-7; 8 bases line up with TRBD2. The length of the CDR3 is 13 residues. J gave up 7 bases and V 5 bases, and 7 bases lay outside the gene matches. The V gene's germline CDR1 is MNHNS and CDR2 SASEGT. For the CDR3, the DNA is TGTGCCAGCAGTTTAGCGGGGTCCTGGGAGCAGTACTTC. Its translation: CASSLAGSWEQYF.

The chain carries TRBV5-4 and TRBJ2-7; 8 bases map to TRBD2. This CDR3 is built from 14 residues. The V gene end was trimmed by 3 bases and the J gene end by 2 bases; junction bases not matched to a gene: 4. The germline V gene has CDR1 SGHNT and CDR2 YYREEE (reference sequence). The chain's CDR3 is CASSSSGRAYEQYF. The CDR3 nucleotides read TGTGCCAGCAGCTCGAGCGGGAGAGCCTACGAGCAGTACTTC.

J is TRBJ2-1 and V is TRBV7-8; 10 bases agree with TRBD2. The CDR3 spans 18 residues. The J segment lost 7 bases and the V segment lost 0 bases, leaving 12 bases of the junction unmatched. Germline V CDR1 and CDR2: SGHVS, FQNEAQ. The CDR3 nucleotides read TGTGCCAGCAGCTTAGCGCGATTAAGCGGGAGGGCCGGTAATGAGCAGTTCTTC. This translates into CASSLARLSGRAGNEQFF.

The rearrangement joins TRBV7-8 to TRBJ2-1, with 11 nucleotides matching TRBD2. The length of the CDR3 is 16 residues. Germline V gene sequence: CDR1 SGHVS, CDR2 FQNEAQ. Trimming cost V 3 bases and J 2 bases; bases outside gene matches: 3. The CDR3 DNA reads as TGTGCCAGCAGCTTGAGACTAGCGGGAACCTACAATGAGCAGTTCTTC. Its translation is CASSLRLAGTYNEQFF.

The chain uses TRBV2 and TRBJ2-1; 11 bases are shared with TRBD2. Germline V lookup: CDR1 SNHLY, CDR2 FYNNEI. V was clipped by 6 bases and J by 4 bases; unmatched bases: 5. CDR3 length equals 15 residues. CDR3 region: CASRRGLADYNEQFF. The CDR3 DNA reads TGTGCCAGCAGAAGGGGACTAGCGGATTACAATGAGCAGTTCTTC.

This clone was recorded only once. J is TRBJ1-5 and V is TRBV5-6; 10 bases are a match to TRBD1. Germline CDR1 SGHDT, CDR2 YYEEEE. V was pared by 4 bases and J by 4 bases, with 5 bases of the junction left unmatched. The CDR3 loop spans 15 amino acids. DNA of the CDR3: TGTGCCAGCAGCCCGGGGACAGGGGTAAATCAGCCCCAGCATTTT. Residues: CASSPGTGVNQPQHF. The full variable domain, in which reference TRBV5-6 and TRBJ1-5 provide the parts outside the CDR3, is DAGVTQSPTHLIKTRGQQVTLRCSPKSGHDTVSWYQQALGQGPQFIFQYYEEEERQRGNFPDRFSGHQFPNYSSELNVNALLLGDSALYLCASSPGTGVNQPQHFGDGTRLSIL.

The chain combines TRBV27 with TRBJ1-5; D gene unclear. This CDR3 has 16 residues. The V gene lost 5 bases and the J gene lost 0 bases, with 14 bases spanning the gap. The V gene's germline CDR1 is MNHEY and CDR2 SMNVEV (reference sequence). CDR3 coding DNA: TGTGCCAGCAGTCGCTCGCCCCACTATAGCAATCAGCCCCAGCATTTT. It is translated as CASSRSPHYSNQPQHF.

This clone was detected once. The chain recombines TRBV30 with TRBJ1-1; 8 bases line up with TRBD1. J was trimmed by 0 bases and V by 2 bases; bases with no gene match: 17. The CDR3 covers 19 residues. Germline CDR1 and CDR2: GTSNPN and SVGIG (reference sequence). In nucleotides, the CDR3 is TGTGCCTGGAGTCCCCGCCTCGGACAGGGTTCTTCCATGAACACTGAAGCTTTCTTT. Protein sequence: CAWSPRLGQGSSMNTEAFF.

The gene calls are TRBV28 and TRBJ1-5; D not certain. Germline assignment: CDR1 MDHEN and CDR2 SYDVKM. V was shortened by 1 base and J by 2 bases, with 9 bases between the two germline ends. This CDR3 has 15 residues. The CDR3, as DNA: TGTGCCAGCAGTTTATCAGGCATGGGCAATCAGCCCCAGCATTTT. Translated, it gives CASSLSGMGNQPQHF.

This chain connects TRBV28 to TRBJ1-1; 8 positions agree with TRBD1. The CDR3 loop spans 15 amino acids. V was clipped by 5 bases and J by 4 bases; unmatched bases: 9. Germline V gene sequence: CDR1 MDHEN, CDR2 SYDVKM. CDR3 region: CASSPWTGKFTEAFF. For the CDR3, the DNA is TGTGCCAGCAGTCCATGGACAGGGAAGTTCACTGAAGCTTTCTTT.

This chain connects TRBV5-8 to TRBJ2-3; 7 bases match TRBD1. The CDR3 is made up of 15 amino acids. In germline, CDR1 is SGHTS, CDR2 YDEGEE. J was trimmed by 3 bases and V by 0 bases; bases with no gene match: 4. The CDR3 reads CASSLARGRTDTQYF. Here the CDR3 DNA reads TGTGCCAGCAGCTTGGCGAGGGGGCGGACAGATACGCAGTATTTT.

This chain connects TRBV6-1 to TRBJ1-2; no reliable D call. The CDR3 extends over 11 amino acids. V was trimmed by 6 bases and J by 6 bases, leaving 8 bases between them. CDR1 is MNHNS and CDR2 is SASEGT in the germline V gene. The CDR3 coding sequence is TGTGCCAGCAGCGAGGTGGATGGCTACACCTTC. This translates into CASSEVDGYTF.

This clone was found once. The chain combines TRBV19 with TRBJ1-1; a weak D match, TRBD1 (6 bases). Trimming shortened V by 6 bases and J by 0 bases, and 17 bases separated the two germline ends. The CDR3 length is 16 residues. The V gene's germline CDR1 is LNHDA and CDR2 SQIVND (reference sequence). Written as DNA, the CDR3 is TGTGCCAGTAGGTTTCTCAGGGGCTTCATGAACACTGAAGCTTTCTTT. It codes for CASRFLRGFMNTEAFF. The full variable domain, in which reference TRBV19 and TRBJ1-1 provide the parts outside the CDR3, is DGGITQSPKYLFRKEGQNVTLSCEQNLNHDAMYWYRQDPGQGLRLIYYSQIVNDFQKGDIAEGYSVSREKKESFPLTVTSAQKNPTAFYLCASRFLRGFMNTEAFFGQGTRLTVV.

V is TRBV6-1 and J is TRBJ1-4; 7 bases match TRBD1. The CDR3 is made up of 16 amino acids. Trimming removed 3 bases from V and 7 bases from J; junction bases left unmatched: 11. Germline-derived CDR1 and CDR2 are MNHNS and SASEGT. DNA of the CDR3: TGTGCCAGCAGTGAGGGATGGAGGGGGCTAGTTGAAAAACTGTTTTTT. Amino acids: CASSEGWRGLVEKLFF.

The rearrangement links TRBV5-4 to TRBJ2-5; 11 bases align to TRBD2. CDR3 length: 15 amino acids. V shed 7 bases, J shed 4 bases, and the junction held 9 bases outside the gene matches. The germline gives CDR1 SGHNT, CDR2 YYREEE (reference sequence). CDR3: CASYRSGLAVETQYF. The CDR3 coding sequence is TGTGCCAGCTATAGATCGGGACTAGCGGTAGAGACCCAGTACTTC.

This clone was picked up a small number of times. The CDR3 DNA is TGTGCCAGCAGTTTATTAAGGACTCTGAACACTGAAGCTTTCTTT. Amino acids: CASSLLRTLNTEAFF. The V call is TRBV27, the J call TRBJ1-1; D unresolved. Trimming took off 1 base at V and 0 bases at J, with 9 bases between the two ends. Germline CDR1 MNHEY, CDR2 SMNVEV (reference sequence). The CDR3 length is 15 residues.

This chain connects TRBV11-3 to TRBJ2-3, with 11 bases matching TRBD2. V dropped 1 base and J dropped 8; count of bases not matched to a gene: 5. Germline lookup yields CDR1 SGHNT and CDR2 YENEEA. The CDR3 length is 15 residues. CDR3 coding DNA: TGTGCCAGCAGCTTAGTAGGGACTAGCGGCGGTACGCAGTATTTT. Protein: CASSLVGTSGGTQYF.

This clone appeared a single time. In DNA form, the CDR3 reads TGTGCCAGCAGCTCGAATAGCGCAGATACGCAGTATTTT. This codes for CASSSNSADTQYF. V gene TRBV7-9 combines with J gene TRBJ2-3; possibly TRBD2 for D (5 bases). The CDR3 extends over 13 amino acids. Germline CDR1 SEHNR, CDR2 FQNEAQ (reference sequence). Trimming took off 4 bases at V and 4 bases at J, with 9 bases between the two ends.

The rearrangement joins TRBV27 to TRBJ1-1; tentative D call: TRBD1 (5 bases). The CDR3 is 18 amino acids. V lost 4 bases and J lost 3, with 24 bases in between. Germline values: CDR1 MNHEY, CDR2 SMNVEV (reference sequence). CDR3 coding DNA: TGTGCCAGCAGTTCCTTGGTACTTGACGGGGGAGTTGACACTGAAGCTTTCTTT. This translates into CASSSLVLDGGVDTEAFF.

The rearrangement links TRBV11-3 to TRBJ2-1; a possible D gene is TRBD1 (6 bases). This CDR3 has 13 amino acids. Trimming took 5 bases from V and 16 from J, leaving 21 bases between them. Germline V gives CDR1 SGHNT, CDR2 YENEEA. DNA for the CDR3: TGTGCCAGCAGCCGAAGACAGGACTTCCTCCCATTCTTC. Translating it yields CASSRRQDFLPFF. The entire variable domain, with the rest obtained from reference TRBV11-3 and TRBJ2-1, is as follows: EAGVVQSPRYKIIEKKQPVAFWCNPISGHNTLYWYLQNLGQGPELLIRYENEEAVDDSQLPKDRFSAERLKGVDSTLKIQPAELGDSAVYLCASSRRQDFLPFFGPGTRLTVL.

CDR3 residues: CASGSGQGADQPQHF. The DNA of the CDR3 is TGTGCTAGTGGATCGGGACAAGGGGCCGATCAGCCCCAGCATTTT. The chain carries TRBV12-5 and TRBJ1-5, with D tentatively TRBD1 (6 bases). The CDR3 loop spans 15 amino acids. Germline CDR1 is LGHNT and CDR2 is FRNRAP. With 6 bases removed from V and 5 bases from J, the gap between germline ends came to 17 bases.

A few counts support this clone. This chain connects TRBV30 to TRBJ1-5; no clear D gene. The CDR3 has 15 amino acids. CDR1 GTSNPN and CDR2 SVGIG come from the germline V gene (reference sequence). With 0 bases removed from V and 0 bases from J, the gap between germline ends came to 9 bases. The CDR3 here is CAWSVYRDSNQPQHF. The DNA for the CDR3 is TGTGCCTGGAGTGTATACAGAGATAGCAATCAGCCCCAGCATTTT.

The chain joins TRBV11-3 to TRBJ2-1; TRBD2 matches at 9 bases. The length of the CDR3 is 15 residues. J was trimmed by 5 bases and V by 1 base; bases with no gene match: 3. From germline, CDR1 is SGHNT and CDR2 YENEEA. CDR3 sequence (DNA): TGTGCCAGCAGCTTAGGACTAGCGGAAAACAATGAGCAGTTCTTC. This translates into CASSLGLAENNEQFF. The full variable domain, in which reference TRBV11-3 and TRBJ2-1 provide the parts outside the CDR3, is EAGVVQSPRYKIIEKKQPVAFWCNPISGHNTLYWYLQNLGQGPELLIRYENEEAVDDSQLPKDRFSAERLKGVDSTLKIQPAELGDSAVYLCASSLGLAENNEQFFGPGTRLTVL.